Listed below are T cell receptor beta chains from one sample, sequenced in a study of Ad26.COV2.S vaccination and SARS-CoV-2 variants. Sequencing used immunoSEQ multiplex PCR; TCRdb keeps in-frame clones, though not all of them. The sample shows about 350,000 clones, about 88% of them seen only once. This material consisted of peripheral blood, taken in a trial of Ad26.COV2.S vaccine versus placebo. These receptors all come from a person aged 18 to 65 who received the Ad26.COV2.S COVID-19 vaccine or a placebo. Both conserved end residues are part of each CDR3. D genes are given only for firm matches. Size is stated for part of the rows, as once, few or many counts, or as a class when the clone is expanded.

v_call	j_call	clone_size	d_call	cdr3_aa	cdr3_nt
TRBV6-5	TRBJ2-7	.	.	CASSYSSEGNSYEQYF	TGTGCCAGCAGTTACAGTAGTGAGGGTAACTCCTACGAGCAGTACTTC
TRBV5-5	TRBJ2-7	.	TRBD1	CASSLFRTGVYEQYF	TGTGCCAGCAGCTTGTTCCGGACAGGGGTCTACGAGCAGTACTTC
TRBV3-1/TRBV3-2	TRBJ1-2	.	TRBD1	CASSQDPGQGAGDGYTF	TGTGCCAGCAGCCAAGATCCGGGACAGGGGGCGGGAGATGGCTACACCTTC
TRBV9	TRBJ1-5	few	.	CASSVGGYNQPQHF	TGTGCCAGCAGCGTAGGGGGGTACAATCAGCCCCAGCATTTT
TRBV21-1	TRBJ2-5	.	.	CASKGTGDQETQYF	TGTGCCAGCAAAGGGACAGGGGACCAAGAGACCCAGTACTTC
TRBV5-1	TRBJ1-1	.	.	CASRTGMNTEAFF	TGCGCCAGCAGGACGGGGATGAACACTGAAGCTTTCTTT
TRBV6-5	TRBJ1-6	.	TRBD1	CASRQTGYSPLHF	TGTGCCAGCAGACAGACAGGGTATTCACCCCTCCACTTT
TRBV5-1	TRBJ2-1	few	TRBD2	CASSLATGGSLNEQFF	TGCGCCAGCAGCTTGGCCACGGGCGGGAGTTTAAATGAGCAGTTCTTC
TRBV6-2/TRBV6-3	TRBJ1-5	.	.	CASSYTDQRSQHF	TGTGCCAGCAGTTACACCGACCAAAGGTCCCAGCATTTT
TRBV6-6	TRBJ2-7	.	TRBD1	CASRTPGTGITYEQYF	TGTGCCAGCAGGACTCCCGGGACAGGGATCACCTACGAGCAGTACTTC
TRBV5-1	TRBJ1-2	.	.	CASSPGQPLTYGYTF	TGCGCCAGCAGCCCAGGACAGCCCCTTACCTATGGCTACACCTTC
TRBV12-3/TRBV12-4	TRBJ1-6	.	.	CASSPGPNSPLHF	TGTGCCAGCAGTCCCGGACCAAATTCACCCCTCCACTTT
TRBV19	TRBJ1-4	.	TRBD1	CASQGRRQGAEKLFF	TGTGCCAGTCAGGGGAGAAGACAGGGGGCGGAAAAACTGTTTTTT
TRBV9	TRBJ2-5	.	.	CASSVAQQETQYF	TGTGCCAGCAGCGTAGCACAGCAAGAGACCCAGTACTTC
TRBV28	TRBJ2-7	.	.	CASSANRVSSYEQYF	TGTGCCAGCAGCGCCAACAGGGTAAGCTCCTACGAGCAGTACTTC
TRBV6-1	TRBJ1-3	once	TRBD1	CASSDYRGRRNASGNTIYF	TGTGCCAGCAGTGACTACAGGGGGCGCAGGAATGCCTCTGGAAACACCATATATTTT
TRBV11-2	TRBJ2-3	.	.	CASSQSRADTQYF	TGTGCCAGCAGCCAGAGTAGAGCAGATACGCAGTATTTT
TRBV2	TRBJ1-2	.	TRBD1	CASSSDRDYGYTF	TGTGCCAGCAGTTCGGACAGGGACTATGGCTACACCTTC
TRBV12-5	TRBJ1-1	.	TRBD1	CASGLSQGEAFF	TGTGCTAGTGGTTTATCACAGGGGGAAGCTTTCTTT
TRBV10-1	TRBJ1-2	.	.	CARWVTDGLYGYTF	TGCGCCAGATGGGTAACTGATGGCTTATATGGCTACACCTTC
TRBV4-1	TRBJ1-1	.	.	CASSHAPSREAFF	TGCGCCAGCAGCCATGCCCCCAGCAGGGAGGCTTTCTTT
TRBV14	TRBJ2-2	.	TRBD1	CASSQVGTENTGELFF	TGTGCCAGCAGCCAAGTGGGGACAGAGAACACCGGGGAGCTGTTTTTT
TRBV18	TRBJ1-1	.	TRBD1	CASSPPQGQGTEAFF	TGTGCCAGCTCACCCCCTCAGGGACAGGGCACTGAAGCTTTCTTT
TRBV7-9	TRBJ1-5	.	.	CASSPQGSNQPQHF	TGTGCCAGCAGCCCCCAGGGTAGCAATCAGCCCCAGCATTTT
TRBV7-6	TRBJ2-2	.	.	CASSLAESRFTGELFF	TGTGCCAGCAGCTTAGCAGAGTCTAGATTCACCGGGGAGCTGTTTTTT
TRBV5-1	TRBJ2-2	few	TRBD2	CASSLAGLAVNTGELFF	TGCGCCAGCAGCTTGGCAGGACTAGCGGTGAACACCGGGGAGCTGTTTTTT
TRBV5-1	TRBJ1-2	.	.	CASSVRTLNYGYTF	TGCGCCAGCAGCGTTAGAACCTTGAACTATGGCTACACCTTC
TRBV6-5	TRBJ2-3	once	.	CASTLSPGTDTQYF	TGTGCCAGCACTCTAAGCCCGGGCACAGATACGCAGTATTTT
TRBV5-3	TRBJ2-2	.	.	CACPRVGELFF	TGTGCCTGCCCGAGGGTTGGGGAGCTGTTTTTT
TRBV10-3	TRBJ1-5	.	TRBD1	CAITGQGVGNQPQHF	TGTGCCATCACTGGACAGGGGGTCGGCAATCAGCCCCAGCATTTT
TRBV7-6	TRBJ2-2	once	TRBD2	CASSLAVAGGVIPGELFF	TGTGCCAGCAGCTTAGCAGTAGCGGGAGGGGTTATCCCCGGGGAGCTGTTTTTT
TRBV29-1	TRBJ1-2	few	.	CSAPGWHGNTTYGYTF	TGCAGCGCCCCAGGATGGCACGGAAACACAACCTATGGCTACACCTTC
TRBV30	TRBJ1-6	.	.	CAWESDRKVGSPLHF	TGTGCCTGGGAATCGGACAGAAAGGTTGGTTCACCCCTCCACTTT
TRBV5-1	TRBJ1-4	once	TRBD1	CASSQGPGQNAEKLFF	TGCGCCAGCAGCCAAGGTCCGGGACAGAACGCTGAAAAACTGTTTTTT
TRBV27	TRBJ1-2	few	.	CASSLAGFGYTF	TGTGCCAGCAGTTTGGCAGGGTTTGGCTACACCTTC
TRBV11-2	TRBJ2-7	.	.	CASLDYRGMNEQYF	TGTGCCAGCCTTGATTACCGGGGGATGAACGAGCAGTACTTC
TRBV4-3	TRBJ2-6	.	.	CASSQGGQDSSGANVLTF	TGCGCCAGCAGCCAAGGGGGGCAGGACAGCTCTGGGGCCAACGTCCTGACTTTC
TRBV3-1/TRBV3-2	TRBJ1-1	.	.	CASSTGGFLAFF	TGTGCCAGCAGCACCGGGGGGTTTCTAGCTTTCTTT
TRBV27	TRBJ2-3	.	.	CASSQRITDTQYF	TGTGCCAGCAGCCAAAGGATCACAGATACGCAGTATTTT
TRBV7-9	TRBJ1-2	few	.	CASSLAGTATYGYTF	TGTGCCAGCAGCTTAGCTGGTACGGCCACTTATGGCTACACCTTC
TRBV11-2	TRBJ2-3	.	.	CASSSSDTQYF	TGTGCCAGCAGCTCTTCAGATACGCAGTATTTT
TRBV27	TRBJ2-2	.	.	CASSLSGVLNTGELFF	TGTGCCAGCAGTTTATCGGGGGTGCTGAACACCGGGGAGCTGTTTTTT
TRBV29-1	TRBJ1-5	few	.	CSARDGNQPQHF	TGCAGCGCCAGGGACGGCAATCAGCCCCAGCATTTT
TRBV6-2/TRBV6-3	TRBJ2-1	.	TRBD2	CASSFLAFGGADYNEQFF	TGTGCCAGCAGTTTCCTAGCGTTCGGGGGGGCGGACTACAATGAGCAGTTCTTC
TRBV7-3	TRBJ2-7	.	TRBD1	CASSQGQGPYEQYF	TGTGCCAGCAGCCAGGGACAGGGTCCCTACGAGCAGTACTTC
TRBV12-3/TRBV12-4	TRBJ2-1	.	.	CASSFLRNEQFF	TGTGCCAGCAGTTTTCTAAGGAATGAGCAGTTCTTC
TRBV4-2	TRBJ2-7	.	TRBD2	CASSQDLGTSRGDEQYF	TGTGCCAGCAGCCAAGATTTGGGGACTAGCCGGGGGGACGAGCAGTACTTC
TRBV10-3	TRBJ1-4	.	.	CAISDGRENEKLFF	TGTGCCATCAGTGACGGCCGAGAAAATGAAAAACTGTTTTTT
TRBV6-5	TRBJ2-7	.	.	CASSYSGVNYEQYF	TGTGCCAGCAGTTACTCAGGTGTCAACTACGAGCAGTACTTC
TRBV28	TRBJ1-2	.	TRBD1	CASSNPGQGSIYGYTF	TGTGCCAGCAGCAACCCGGGACAGGGAAGTATCTATGGCTACACCTTC
TRBV29-1	TRBJ1-1	.	.	CSVEGGMNTEAFF	TGCAGCGTTGAAGGGGGGATGAACACTGAAGCTTTCTTT
TRBV2	TRBJ1-3	many	.	CASMRGVSSGNTIYF	TGTGCCAGCATGAGGGGCGTCAGCTCTGGAAACACCATATATTTT
TRBV6-6	TRBJ1-1	.	.	CASKDTEAFF	TGTGCCAGCAAGGACACTGAAGCTTTCTTT
TRBV7-9	TRBJ2-1	.	.	CASSLTPITGSYNEQFF	TGTGCCAGCAGCCTAACCCCTATAACAGGGTCCTACAATGAGCAGTTCTTC